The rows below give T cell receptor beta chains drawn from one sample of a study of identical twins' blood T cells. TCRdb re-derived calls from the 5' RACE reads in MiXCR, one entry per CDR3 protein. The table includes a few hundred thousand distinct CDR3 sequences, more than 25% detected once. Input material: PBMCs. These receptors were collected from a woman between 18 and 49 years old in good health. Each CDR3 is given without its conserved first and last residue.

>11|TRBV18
ASSPGSGQPQH
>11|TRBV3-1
ASRTTYSGELF
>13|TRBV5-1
ASSGGFTGRYEQY
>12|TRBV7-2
ASSLALLSDTQY
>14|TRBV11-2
ASSLIAGGPSNEQF
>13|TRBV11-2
ASSHAGRGNSEAF
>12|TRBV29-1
SVDAGGGADTQY
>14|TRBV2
ASSEAGQGRNYGYT
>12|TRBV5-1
ASSQPQLNTEAF
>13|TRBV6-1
ASSVRRANTDTQY
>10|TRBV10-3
ATQGAQETQY
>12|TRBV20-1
GASPAESTDTQY
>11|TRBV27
VSSIQGNTEAF
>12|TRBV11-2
ASSLDRDTGELF
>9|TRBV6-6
ASGTGETQY
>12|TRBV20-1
SASVAGSRTEAF
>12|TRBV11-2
ASSPAASIHEQY
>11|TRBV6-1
ASCRGGSEKLF
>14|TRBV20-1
SARELAGASYNEQF
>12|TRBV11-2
ASSLNQRVYEQY
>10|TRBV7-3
ASQTGDGAVF
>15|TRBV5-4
ASSLATGRPLNTEAF
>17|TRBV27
AGSLFGIPTSGSADTQY
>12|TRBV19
ASSWGPGLSEAF
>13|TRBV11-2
ASSYVNRTRREQY
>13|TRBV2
ASSEEGPSNQPQH
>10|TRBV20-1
SAQRLNNEQF
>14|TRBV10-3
AIVGQPTFGAWELF
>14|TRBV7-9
ASSLVDGRRGTEAF
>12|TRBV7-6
ASSLTRFTDTQY
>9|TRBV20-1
RLQVNTEAF
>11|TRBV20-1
SGSHQRPGEQF
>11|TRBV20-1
SAGGHNLPEQY
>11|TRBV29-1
SVGTGQNTEAF
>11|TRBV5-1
ASRLTGYTEAF
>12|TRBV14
ASSRRDTSYGYT
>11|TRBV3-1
ASSLQGSGELF
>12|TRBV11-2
ASSLLADQETQY
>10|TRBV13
ASRVAPNEQF
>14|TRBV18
ASSPPVADMREKLF
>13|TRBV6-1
ASSVPRVMNTEAF
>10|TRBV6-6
ASIGQAGELF
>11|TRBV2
ASSESANTEAF
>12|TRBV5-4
AITRSGSNYGYT
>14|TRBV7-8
ASSYGTLYSNQPQH
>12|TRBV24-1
ATSDSLGGETQY
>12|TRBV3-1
ASSNREKTGELF
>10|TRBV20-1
SATQGLVEAF
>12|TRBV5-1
ASRVDRSYNEQF
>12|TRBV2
ASSPRGKNYGYT
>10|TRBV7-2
ASSSQVTEAF
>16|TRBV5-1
ASSLGHGQGVSSTEAF